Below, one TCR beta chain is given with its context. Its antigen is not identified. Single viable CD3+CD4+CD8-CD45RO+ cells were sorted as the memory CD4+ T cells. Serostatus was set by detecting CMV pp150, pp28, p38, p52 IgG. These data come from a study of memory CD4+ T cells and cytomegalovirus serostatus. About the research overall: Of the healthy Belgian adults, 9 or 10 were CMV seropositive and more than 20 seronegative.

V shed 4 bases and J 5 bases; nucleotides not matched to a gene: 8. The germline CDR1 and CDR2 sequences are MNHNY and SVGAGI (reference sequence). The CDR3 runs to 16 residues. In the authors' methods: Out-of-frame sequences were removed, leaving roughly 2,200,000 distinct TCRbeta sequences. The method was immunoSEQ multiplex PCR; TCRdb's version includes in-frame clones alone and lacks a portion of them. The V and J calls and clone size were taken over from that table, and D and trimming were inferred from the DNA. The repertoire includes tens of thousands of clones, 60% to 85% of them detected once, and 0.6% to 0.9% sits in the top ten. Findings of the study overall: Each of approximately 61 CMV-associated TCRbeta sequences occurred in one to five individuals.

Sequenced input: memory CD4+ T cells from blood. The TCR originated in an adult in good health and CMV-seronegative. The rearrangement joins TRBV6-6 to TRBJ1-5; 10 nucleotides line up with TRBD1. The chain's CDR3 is CASSSTRTGGDQPQHF. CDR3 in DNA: TGTGCCAGCAGTTCAACCCGGACAGGGGGGGATCAGCCCCAGCATTTT.